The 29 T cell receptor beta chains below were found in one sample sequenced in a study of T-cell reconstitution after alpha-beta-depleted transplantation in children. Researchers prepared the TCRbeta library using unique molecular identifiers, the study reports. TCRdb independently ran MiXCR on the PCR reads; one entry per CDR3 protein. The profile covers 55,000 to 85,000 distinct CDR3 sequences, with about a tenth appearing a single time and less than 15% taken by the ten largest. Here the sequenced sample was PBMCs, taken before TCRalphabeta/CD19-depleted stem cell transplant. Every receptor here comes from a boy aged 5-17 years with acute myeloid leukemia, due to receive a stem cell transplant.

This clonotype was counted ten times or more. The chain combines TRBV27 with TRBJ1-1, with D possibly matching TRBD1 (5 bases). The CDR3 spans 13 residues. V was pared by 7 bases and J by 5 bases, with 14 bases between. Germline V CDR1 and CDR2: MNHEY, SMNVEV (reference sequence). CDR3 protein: CASNFRVGTEAFF. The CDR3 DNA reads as TGTGCCAGCAACTTCAGGGTGGGGACTGAAGCTTTCTTT.

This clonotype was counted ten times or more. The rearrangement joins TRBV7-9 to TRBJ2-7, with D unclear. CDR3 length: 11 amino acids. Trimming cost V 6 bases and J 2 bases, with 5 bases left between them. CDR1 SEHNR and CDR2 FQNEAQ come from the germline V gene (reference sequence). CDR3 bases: TGTGCCAGCAGAAGCACCTACGAGCAGTACTTC. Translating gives CASRSTYEQYF.

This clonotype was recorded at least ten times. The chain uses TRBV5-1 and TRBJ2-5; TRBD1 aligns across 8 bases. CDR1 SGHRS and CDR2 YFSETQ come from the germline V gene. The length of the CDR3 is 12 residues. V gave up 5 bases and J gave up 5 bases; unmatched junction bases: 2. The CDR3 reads CASSNRGETQYF. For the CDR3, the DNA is TGCGCCAGCAGTAACAGGGGGGAGACCCAGTACTTC.

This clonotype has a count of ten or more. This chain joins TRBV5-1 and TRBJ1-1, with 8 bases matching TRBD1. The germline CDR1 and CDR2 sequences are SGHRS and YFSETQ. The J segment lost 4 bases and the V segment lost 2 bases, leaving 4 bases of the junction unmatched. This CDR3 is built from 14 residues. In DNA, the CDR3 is TGCGCCAGCAGCTTATACAGGGGGTCCACTGAAGCTTTCTTT. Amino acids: CASSLYRGSTEAFF. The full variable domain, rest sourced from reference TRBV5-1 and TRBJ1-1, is KAGVTQTPRYLIKTRGQQVTLSCSPISGHRSVSWYQQTPGQGLQFLFEYFSETQRNKGNFPGRFSGRQFSNSRSEMNVSTLELGDSALYLCASSLYRGSTEAFFGQGTRLTVV.

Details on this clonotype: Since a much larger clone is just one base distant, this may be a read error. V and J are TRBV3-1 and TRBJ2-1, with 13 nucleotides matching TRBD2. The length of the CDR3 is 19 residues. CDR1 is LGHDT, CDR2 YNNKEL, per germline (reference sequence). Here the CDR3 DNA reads TGTGCCAGCAGCCCTCGTACAGGGAGATCGACTAGCGGGAGGAATGACCAGTTCTTC. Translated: CASSPRTGRSTSGRNDQFF.

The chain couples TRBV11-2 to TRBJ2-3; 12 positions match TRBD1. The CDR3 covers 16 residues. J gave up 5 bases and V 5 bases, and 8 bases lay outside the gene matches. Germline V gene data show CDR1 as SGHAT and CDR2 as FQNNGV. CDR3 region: CASSRGTGGGGDTQYF. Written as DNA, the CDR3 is TGTGCCAGCAGCCGCGGGACAGGGGGCGGTGGAGATACGCAGTATTTT.

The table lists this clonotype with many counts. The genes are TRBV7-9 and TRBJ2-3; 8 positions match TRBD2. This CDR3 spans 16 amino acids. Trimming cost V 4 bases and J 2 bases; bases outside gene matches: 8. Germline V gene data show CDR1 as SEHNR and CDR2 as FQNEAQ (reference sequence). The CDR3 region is CASSSQAGVVTDTQYF. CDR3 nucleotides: TGTGCCAGCAGCTCACAAGCGGGGGTTGTCACAGATACGCAGTATTTT.

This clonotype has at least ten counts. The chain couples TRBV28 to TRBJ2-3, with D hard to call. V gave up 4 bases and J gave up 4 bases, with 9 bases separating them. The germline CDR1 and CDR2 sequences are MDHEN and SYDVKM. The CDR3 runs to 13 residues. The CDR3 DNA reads TGTGCCAGCAGTTCCATCGTCCCAGATACGCAGTATTTT. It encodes CASSSIVPDTQYF.

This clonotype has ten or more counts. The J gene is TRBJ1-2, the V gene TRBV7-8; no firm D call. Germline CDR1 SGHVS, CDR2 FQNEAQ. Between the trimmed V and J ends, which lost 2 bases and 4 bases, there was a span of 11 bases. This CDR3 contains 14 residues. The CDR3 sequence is CASSLPDGSYGYTF. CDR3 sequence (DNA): TGTGCCAGCAGCTTACCAGACGGAAGCTATGGCTACACCTTC.

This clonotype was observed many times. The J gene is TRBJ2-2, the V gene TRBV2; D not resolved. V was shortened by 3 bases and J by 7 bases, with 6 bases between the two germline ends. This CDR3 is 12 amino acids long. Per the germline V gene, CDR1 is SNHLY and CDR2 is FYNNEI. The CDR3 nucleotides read TGTGCCAGCAGTGAGGGCAGCGGGGAGCTGTTTTTT. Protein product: CASSEGSGELFF.

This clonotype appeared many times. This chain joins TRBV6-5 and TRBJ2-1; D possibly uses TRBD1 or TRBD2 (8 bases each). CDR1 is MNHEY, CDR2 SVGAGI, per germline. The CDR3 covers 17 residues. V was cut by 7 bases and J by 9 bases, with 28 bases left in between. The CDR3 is CASIKGQGASGWGEQFF. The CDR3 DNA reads TGTGCCAGCATCAAGGGGCAGGGGGCTAGCGGGTGGGGTGAGCAGTTCTTC.

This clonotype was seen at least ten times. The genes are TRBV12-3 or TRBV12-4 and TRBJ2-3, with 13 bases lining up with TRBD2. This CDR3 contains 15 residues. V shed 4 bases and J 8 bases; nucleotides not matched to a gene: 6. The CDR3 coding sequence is TGTGCCAGCAGTTCACTAGCGGGGGGGCTGGGTACGCAGTATTTT. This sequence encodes CASSSLAGGLGTQYF.

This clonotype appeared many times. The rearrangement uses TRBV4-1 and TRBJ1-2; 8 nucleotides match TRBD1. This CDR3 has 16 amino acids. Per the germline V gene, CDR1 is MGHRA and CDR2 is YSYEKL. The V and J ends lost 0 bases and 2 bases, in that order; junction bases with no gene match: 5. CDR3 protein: CASSQEGRTGNYGYTF. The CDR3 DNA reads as TGCGCCAGCAGCCAAGAGGGCAGGACAGGGAACTATGGCTACACCTTC.

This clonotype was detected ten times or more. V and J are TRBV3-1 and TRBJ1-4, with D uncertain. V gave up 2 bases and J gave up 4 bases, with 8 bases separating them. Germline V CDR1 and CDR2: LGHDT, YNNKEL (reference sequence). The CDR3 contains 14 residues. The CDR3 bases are TGTGCCAGCAGCCAATTGTTTGATAATGAAAAACTGTTTTTT. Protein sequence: CASSQLFDNEKLFF.

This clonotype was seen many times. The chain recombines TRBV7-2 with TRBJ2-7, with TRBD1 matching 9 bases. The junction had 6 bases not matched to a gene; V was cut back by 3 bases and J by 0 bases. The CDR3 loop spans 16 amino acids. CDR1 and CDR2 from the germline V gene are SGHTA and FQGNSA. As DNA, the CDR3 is TGTGCCAGCAGCTTCCCATGGACAGGGGACTCCTACGAGCAGTACTTC. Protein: CASSFPWTGDSYEQYF.

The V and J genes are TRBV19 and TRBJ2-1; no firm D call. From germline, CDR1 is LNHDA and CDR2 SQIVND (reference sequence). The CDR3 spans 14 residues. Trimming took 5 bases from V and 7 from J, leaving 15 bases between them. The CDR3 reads CASSPDQRWNEQFF. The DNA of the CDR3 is TGTGCCAGTAGTCCGGATCAACGGTGGAATGAGCAGTTCTTC.

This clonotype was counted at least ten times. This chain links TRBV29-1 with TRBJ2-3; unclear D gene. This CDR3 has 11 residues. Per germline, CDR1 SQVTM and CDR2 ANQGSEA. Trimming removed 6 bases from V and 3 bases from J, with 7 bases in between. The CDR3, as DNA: TGCAGCGTGGGGTTGACAGATACGCAGTATTTT. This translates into CSVGLTDTQYF.

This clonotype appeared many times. In nucleotides, the CDR3 is TGTGCCAGCAGTTTGTTTGGGACATCTTCGGGCAATCAGCCCCAGCATTTT. Amino acids: CASSLFGTSSGNQPQHF. The gene calls are TRBV27 and TRBJ1-5; D may be TRBD1 (6 bases). The CDR3 is 17 amino acids. Germline-derived CDR1 and CDR2 are MNHEY and SMNVEV (reference sequence). V shed 3 bases and J shed 2 bases, with 17 bases lying between them.

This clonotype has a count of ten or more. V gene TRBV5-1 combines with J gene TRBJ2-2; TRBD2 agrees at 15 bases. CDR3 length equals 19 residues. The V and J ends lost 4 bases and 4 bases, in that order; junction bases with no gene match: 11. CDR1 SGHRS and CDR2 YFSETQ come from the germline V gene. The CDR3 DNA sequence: TGCGCCAGCAGCACGTTGGGACTAGCGGGGGGTCCCAGCACCGGGGAGCTGTTTTTT. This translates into CASSTLGLAGGPSTGELFF.

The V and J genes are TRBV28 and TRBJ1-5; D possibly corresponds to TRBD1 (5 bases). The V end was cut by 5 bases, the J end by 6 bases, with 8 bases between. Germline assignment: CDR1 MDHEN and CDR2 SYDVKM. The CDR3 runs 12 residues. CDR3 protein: CASSEGTQPQHF. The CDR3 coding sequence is TGTGCCAGCAGTGAAGGGACTCAGCCCCAGCATTTT.

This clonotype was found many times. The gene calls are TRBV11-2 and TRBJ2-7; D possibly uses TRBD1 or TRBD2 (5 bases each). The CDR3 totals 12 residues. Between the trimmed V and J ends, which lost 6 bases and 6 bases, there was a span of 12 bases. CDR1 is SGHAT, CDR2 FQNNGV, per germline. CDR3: CASSLQAGEQYV. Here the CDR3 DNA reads TGTGCCAGCAGTTTACAGGCGGGCGAGCAGTACGTC.

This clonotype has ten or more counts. This CDR3 reads CASSSPLAGGLDEQYF. The CDR3 coding sequence is TGTGCCAGCAGCTCTCCCTTAGCGGGAGGGCTGGACGAGCAGTACTTC. The chain carries TRBV7-2 and TRBJ2-7, with TRBD2 matching over 11 bases. Looked up from germline, CDR1 is SGHTA and CDR2 is FQGNSA. With V trimmed by 4 bases and J by 5 bases, 10 bases remained unmatched. The CDR3 is 16 amino acids.

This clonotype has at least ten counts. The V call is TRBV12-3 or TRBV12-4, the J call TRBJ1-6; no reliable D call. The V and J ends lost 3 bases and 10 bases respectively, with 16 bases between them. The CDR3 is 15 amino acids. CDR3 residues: CASSFRTVASSPLHF. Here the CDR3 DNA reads TGTGCCAGCAGTTTCCGGACGGTAGCGTCGTCACCCCTCCACTTT.

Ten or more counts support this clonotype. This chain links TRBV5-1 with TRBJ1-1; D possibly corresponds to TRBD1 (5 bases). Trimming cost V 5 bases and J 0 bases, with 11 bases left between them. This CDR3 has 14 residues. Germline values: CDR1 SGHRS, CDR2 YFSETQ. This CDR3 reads CASRRRDLNTEAFF. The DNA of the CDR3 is TGCGCCAGCAGAAGGAGGGACCTGAACACTGAAGCTTTCTTT.

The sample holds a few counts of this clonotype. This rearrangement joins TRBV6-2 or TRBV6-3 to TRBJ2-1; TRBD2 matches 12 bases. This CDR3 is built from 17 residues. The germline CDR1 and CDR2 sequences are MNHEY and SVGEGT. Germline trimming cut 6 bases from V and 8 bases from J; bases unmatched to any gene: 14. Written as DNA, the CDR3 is TGTGCCAGCAGACGACTAGCGGGAGTTACCGGCCTTGATGAGCAGTTCTTC. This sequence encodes CASRRLAGVTGLDEQFF.

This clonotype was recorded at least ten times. The CDR3 region has the DNA TGTGCCAGCAGTGAGAAGGGGAATAGCAATCAGCCCCAGCATTTT. It encodes CASSEKGNSNQPQHF. The chain couples TRBV25-1 to TRBJ1-5; possibly TRBD1 for D (5 bases). The V gene's germline CDR1 is MGHDK and CDR2 SYGVNS. V was pared by 3 bases and J by 0 bases, with 9 bases between. CDR3 length: 15 amino acids. Based on the CDR3 plus reference TRBV25-1 and TRBJ1-5, the full variable domain is EADIYQTPRYLVIGTGKKITLECSQTMGHDKMYWYQQDPGMELHLIHYSYGVNSTEKGDLSSESTVSRIRTEHFPLTLESARPSHTSQYLCASSEKGNSNQPQHFGDGTRLSIL.

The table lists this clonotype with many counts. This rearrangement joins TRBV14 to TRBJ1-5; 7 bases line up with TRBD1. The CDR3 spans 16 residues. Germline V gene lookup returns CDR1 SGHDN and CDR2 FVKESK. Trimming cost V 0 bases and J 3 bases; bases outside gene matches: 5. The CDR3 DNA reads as TGTGCCAGCAGCCAAGATTTCAGGGGGAACAATCAGCCCCAGCATTTT. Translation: CASSQDFRGNNQPQHF.

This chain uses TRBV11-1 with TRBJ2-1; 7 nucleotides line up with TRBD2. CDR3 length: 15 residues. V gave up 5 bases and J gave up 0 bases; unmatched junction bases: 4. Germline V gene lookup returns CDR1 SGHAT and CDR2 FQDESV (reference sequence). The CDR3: CASSPTSSSYNEQFF. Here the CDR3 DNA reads TGTGCCAGCAGCCCGACTAGCAGCTCCTACAATGAGCAGTTCTTC.

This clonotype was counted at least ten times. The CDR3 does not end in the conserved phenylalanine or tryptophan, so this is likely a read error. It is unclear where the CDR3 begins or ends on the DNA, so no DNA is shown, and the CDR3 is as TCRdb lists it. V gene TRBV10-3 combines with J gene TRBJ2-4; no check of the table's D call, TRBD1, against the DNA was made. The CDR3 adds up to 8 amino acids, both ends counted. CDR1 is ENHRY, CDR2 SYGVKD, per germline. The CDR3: CAISLPLY.